These T cell receptor beta chains were read from a single sample in a study of cytomegalovirus exposure and HLA in healthy donors. Sequenced by immunoSEQ multiplex PCR; TCRdb stores in-frame clones only, minus some. The data show 60,000 to 70,000 clones, and the top ten clones hold more than 15%. The sequenced sample was PBMCs. The receptors stem from a boy aged 5 to 17 in good health and CMV-seronegative. Both conserved end residues are part of each CDR3. Fields, in order: J gene, V gene, D gene, CDR3 protein, CDR3 DNA. D genes are given only for firm matches.

TRBJ2-5 | TRBV30 | TRBD1 | CAWSLDREYQETQYF | TGTGCCTGGAGCCTTGACAGGGAGTACCAAGAGACCCAGTACTTC
TRBJ2-5 | TRBV7-2 | NA | CASSPLTGETQYF | TGTGCCAGCAGCCCTCTTACCGGGGAGACCCAGTACTTC
TRBJ1-1 | TRBV5-1 | TRBD1 | CASSAGGSKDTEAFF | TGCGCCAGCAGTGCAGGGGGCAGCAAGGACACTGAAGCTTTCTTT
TRBJ2-7 | TRBV7-7 | TRBD2 | CASSLGASGYEQYF | TGTGCCAGCAGCTTAGGGGCTAGCGGATACGAGCAGTACTTC
TRBJ2-7 | TRBV13 | TRBD2 | CASSLGGLAVESPYEQYF | TGTGCCAGCAGCTTAGGTGGACTAGCGGTTGAGAGTCCCTACGAGCAGTACTTC
TRBJ1-5 | TRBV14 | NA | CASSQDGGRAQPQHF | TGTGCCAGCAGCCAAGACGGAGGGCGCGCTCAGCCCCAGCATTTT
TRBJ2-2 | TRBV30 | NA | CAWSSSTGELFF | TGTGCCTGGAGCTCCAGCACCGGGGAGCTGTTTTTT
TRBJ2-5 | TRBV12-5 | TRBD2 | CASGLSGSVKTQYF | TGTGCTAGTGGTTTGAGCGGGAGTGTTAAGACCCAGTACTTC
TRBJ1-1 | TRBV14 | NA | CASTVGNLNTEAFF | TGTGCCAGCACAGTCGGGAATTTGAACACTGAAGCTTTCTTT
TRBJ1-1 | TRBV2 | TRBD1 | CASNSGQGPTEAFF | TGTGCCAGCAATTCCGGACAGGGCCCCACTGAAGCTTTCTTT
TRBJ2-5 | TRBV10-3 | NA | CAISAGIEETQYF | TGTGCCATAAGTGCTGGTATTGAGGAGACCCAGTACTTC
TRBJ2-7 | TRBV7-2 | NA | CASSLVGATDAYEQYF | TGTGCCAGCAGCTTAGTGGGGGCGACAGATGCCTACGAGCAGTACTTC
TRBJ1-5 | TRBV19 | NA | CASSIEGAQPQHF | TGTGCCAGTAGTATAGAGGGGGCCCAGCCCCAGCATTTT
TRBJ2-7 | TRBV27 | NA | CASSSAVLYEQYF | TGTGCCAGCAGTTCTGCGGTCCTCTACGAGCAGTACTTC
TRBJ1-1 | TRBV5-1 | TRBD1 | CASSPLGQGGAEAFF | TGCGCCAGCAGCCCCCTGGGACAGGGGGGGGCTGAAGCTTTCTTT
TRBJ1-5 | TRBV7-8 | TRBD1 | CASSSHRGGQPQHF | TGTGCCAGCAGCTCGCACAGGGGGGGACAGCCCCAGCATTTT
TRBJ1-2 | TRBV4-2 | NA | CASSQDASLSNYGYTF | TGTGCCAGCAGCCAAGACGCGTCGTTAAGTAACTATGGCTACACCTTC